This T cell receptor beta chain was retrieved from a study of blood T cell repertoires in COVID-19. Study at large: Sources were T cells, B-cell-depleted T cells, or PBMCs; the material itself was cDNA or gDNA.

As originally analysed: From reference gene primer amplification, estimates of nucleated cell counts were derived. Data came from immunoSEQ multiplex PCR; TCRdb stores just in-frame clones and leaves some out. V, J and clone size are taken as reported in that table, and D and trimming were inferred from the DNA itself. This table has 150,000 to 200,000 clones, approximately 79% appearing once. While infection was still active, Seattle patients were enrolled and then followed longitudinally. The source of this sequence is a woman aged 40 to 49 with COVID-19, enrolled during active disease. Sequencing was done on a sample of peripheral blood.

The CDR3 sequence: CASSELSLDRAGNTIYF. CDR3 DNA sequence: TGTGCCAGCAGTGAATTGTCCCTCGACAGGGCTGGAAACACCATATATTTT. The rearrangement uses TRBV6-1 and TRBJ1-3, with 7 bases matching TRBD1. The CDR3 extends over 17 amino acids. The V gene's germline CDR1 is MNHNS and CDR2 SASEGT. V lost 2 bases, J lost 2 bases, and 9 bases stayed unmatched.